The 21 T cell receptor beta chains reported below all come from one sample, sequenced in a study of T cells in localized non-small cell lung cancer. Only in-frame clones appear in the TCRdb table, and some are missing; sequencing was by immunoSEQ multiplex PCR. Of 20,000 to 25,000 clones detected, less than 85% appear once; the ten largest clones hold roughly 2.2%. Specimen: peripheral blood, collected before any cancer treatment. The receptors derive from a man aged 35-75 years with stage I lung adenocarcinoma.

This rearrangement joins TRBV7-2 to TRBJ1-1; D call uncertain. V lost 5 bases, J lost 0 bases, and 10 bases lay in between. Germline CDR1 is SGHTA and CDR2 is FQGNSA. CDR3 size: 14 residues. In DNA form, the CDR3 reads TGTGCCAGCAGCCTGGCCTTCCTGAACACTGAAGCTTTCTTT. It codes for CASSLAFLNTEAFF.

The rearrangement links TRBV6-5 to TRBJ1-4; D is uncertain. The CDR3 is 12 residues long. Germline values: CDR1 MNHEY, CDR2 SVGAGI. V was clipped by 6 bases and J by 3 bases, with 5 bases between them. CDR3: CASRRPNEKLFF. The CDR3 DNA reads TGTGCCAGCAGGAGACCTAATGAAAAACTGTTTTTT.

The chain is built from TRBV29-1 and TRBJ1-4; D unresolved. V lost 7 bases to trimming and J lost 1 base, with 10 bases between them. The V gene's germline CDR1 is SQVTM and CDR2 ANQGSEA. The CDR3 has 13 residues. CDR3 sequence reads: CSAKRGTNEKLFF. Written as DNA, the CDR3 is TGCAGCGCAAAACGGGGAACTAATGAAAAACTGTTTTTT. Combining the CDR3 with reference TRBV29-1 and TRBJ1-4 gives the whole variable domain SAVISQKPSRDICQRGTSLTIQCQVDSQVTMMFWYRQQPGQSLTLIATANQGSEATYESGFVIDKFPISRPNLTFSTLTVSNMSPEDSSIYLCSAKRGTNEKLFFGSGTQLSVL.

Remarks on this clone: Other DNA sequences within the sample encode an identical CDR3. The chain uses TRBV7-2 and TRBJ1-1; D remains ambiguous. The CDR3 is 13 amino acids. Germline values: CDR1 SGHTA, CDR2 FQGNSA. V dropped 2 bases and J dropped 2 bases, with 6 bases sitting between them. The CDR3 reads CASSLQTNTEAFF. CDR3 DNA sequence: TGTGCCAGCAGCTTACAGACAAACACTGAAGCTTTCTTT.

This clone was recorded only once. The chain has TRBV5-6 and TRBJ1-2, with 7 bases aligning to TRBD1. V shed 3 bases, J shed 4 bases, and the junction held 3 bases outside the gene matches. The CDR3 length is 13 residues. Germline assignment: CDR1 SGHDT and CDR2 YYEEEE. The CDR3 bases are TGTGCCAGCAGCTCGGGACAGCTCTATGGCTACACCTTC. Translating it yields CASSSGQLYGYTF. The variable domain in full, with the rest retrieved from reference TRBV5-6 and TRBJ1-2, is DAGVTQSPTHLIKTRGQQVTLRCSPKSGHDTVSWYQQALGQGPQFIFQYYEEEERQRGNFPDRFSGHQFPNYSSELNVNALLLGDSALYLCASSSGQLYGYTFGSGTRLTVV.

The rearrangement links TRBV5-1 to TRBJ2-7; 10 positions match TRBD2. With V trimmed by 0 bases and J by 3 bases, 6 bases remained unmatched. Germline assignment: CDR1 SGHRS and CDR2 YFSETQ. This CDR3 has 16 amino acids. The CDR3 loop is CASSLERTSGHYEQYF. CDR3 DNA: TGCGCCAGCAGCTTGGAGAGGACTAGCGGTCACTACGAGCAGTACTTC.

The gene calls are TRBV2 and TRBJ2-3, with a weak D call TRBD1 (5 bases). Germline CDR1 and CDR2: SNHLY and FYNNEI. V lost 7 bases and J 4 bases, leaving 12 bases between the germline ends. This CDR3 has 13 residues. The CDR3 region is CASKTGYSDTQYF. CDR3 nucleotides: TGTGCCAGCAAAACAGGTTATTCAGATACGCAGTATTTT.

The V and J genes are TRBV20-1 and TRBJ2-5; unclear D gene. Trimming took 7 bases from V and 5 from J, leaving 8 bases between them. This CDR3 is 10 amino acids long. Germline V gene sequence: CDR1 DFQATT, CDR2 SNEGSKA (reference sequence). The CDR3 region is CSGREETQYF. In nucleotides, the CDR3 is TGCAGTGGGCGAGAGGAGACCCAGTACTTC.

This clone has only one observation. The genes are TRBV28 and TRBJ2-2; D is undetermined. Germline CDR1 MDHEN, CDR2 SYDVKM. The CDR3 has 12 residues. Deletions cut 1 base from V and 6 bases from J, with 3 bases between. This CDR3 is CASSLFSGELFF. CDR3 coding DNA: TGTGCCAGCAGTTTATTTTCCGGGGAGCTGTTTTTT. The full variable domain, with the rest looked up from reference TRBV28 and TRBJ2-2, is DVKVTQSSRYLVKRTGEKVFLECVQDMDHENMFWYRQDPGLGLRLIYFSYDVKMKEKGDIPEGYSVSREKKERFSLILESASTNQTSMYLCASSLFSGELFFGEGSRLTVL.

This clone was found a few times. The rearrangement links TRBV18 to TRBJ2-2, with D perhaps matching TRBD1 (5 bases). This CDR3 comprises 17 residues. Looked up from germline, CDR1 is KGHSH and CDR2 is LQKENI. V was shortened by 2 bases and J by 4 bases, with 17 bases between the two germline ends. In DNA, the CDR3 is TGTGCCAGCTCACCATATAGTGCAGGGTTGAGCACCGGGGAGCTGTTTTTT. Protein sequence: CASSPYSAGLSTGELFF.

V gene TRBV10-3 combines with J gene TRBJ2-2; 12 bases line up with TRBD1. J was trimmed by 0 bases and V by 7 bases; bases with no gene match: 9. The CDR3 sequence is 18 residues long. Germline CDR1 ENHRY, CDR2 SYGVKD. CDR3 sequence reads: CAITSEGQGAPNTGELFF. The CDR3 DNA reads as TGTGCCATCACCAGTGAGGGACAGGGGGCGCCGAACACCGGGGAGCTGTTTTTT.

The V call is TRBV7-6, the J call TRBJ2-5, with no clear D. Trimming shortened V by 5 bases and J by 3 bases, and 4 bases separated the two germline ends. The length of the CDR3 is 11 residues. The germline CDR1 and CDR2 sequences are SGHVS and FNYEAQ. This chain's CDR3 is CASSQEETQYF. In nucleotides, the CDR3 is TGTGCCAGCAGCCAGGAAGAGACCCAGTACTTC. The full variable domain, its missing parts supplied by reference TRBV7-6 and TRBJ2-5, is GAGVSQSPRYKVTKRGQDVALRCDPISGHVSLYWYRQALGQGPEFLTYFNYEAQQDKSGLPNDRFSAERPEGSISTLTIQRTEQRDSAMYRCASSQEETQYFGPGTRLLVL.

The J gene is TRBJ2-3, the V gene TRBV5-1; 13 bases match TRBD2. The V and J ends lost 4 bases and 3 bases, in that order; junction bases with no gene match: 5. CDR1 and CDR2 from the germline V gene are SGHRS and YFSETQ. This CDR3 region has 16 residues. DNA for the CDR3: TGCGCCAGCAGCGGGGGACTAGCGGGGTCTACAGATACGCAGTATTTT. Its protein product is CASSGGLAGSTDTQYF. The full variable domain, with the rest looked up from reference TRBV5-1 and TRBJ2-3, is KAGVTQTPRYLIKTRGQQVTLSCSPISGHRSVSWYQQTPGQGLQFLFEYFSETQRNKGNFPGRFSGRQFSNSRSEMNVSTLELGDSALYLCASSGGLAGSTDTQYFGPGTRLTVL.

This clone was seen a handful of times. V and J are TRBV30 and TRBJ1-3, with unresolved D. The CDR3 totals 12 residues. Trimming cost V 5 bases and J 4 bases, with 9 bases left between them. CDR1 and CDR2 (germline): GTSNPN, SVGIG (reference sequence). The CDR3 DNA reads TGTGCCTGGGGGTGGGGAGGAAACACCATATATTTT. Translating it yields CAWGWGGNTIYF.

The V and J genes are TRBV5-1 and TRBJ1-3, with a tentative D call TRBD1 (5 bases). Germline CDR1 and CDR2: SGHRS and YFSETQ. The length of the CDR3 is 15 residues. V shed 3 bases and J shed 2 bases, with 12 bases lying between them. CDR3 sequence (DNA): TGCGCCAGCAGCTCAGGTACGACAGCTGGAAACACCATATATTTT. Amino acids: CASSSGTTAGNTIYF.

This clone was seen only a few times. CDR3 sequence (DNA): TGTGCCAGCTTTAGGGCTGGGGCCAACGTCCTGACTTTC. Its translation is CASFRAGANVLTF. The V and J genes are TRBV13 and TRBJ2-6; the D is unclear. The V gene lost 8 bases and the J gene lost 2 bases, with 7 bases spanning the gap. This CDR3 region has 13 residues. Per the germline V gene, CDR1 is PRHDT and CDR2 is FYEKMQ (reference sequence). Combining the CDR3 with reference TRBV13 and TRBJ2-6 gives the whole variable domain AAGVIQSPRHLIKEKRETATLKCYPIPRHDTVYWYQQGPGQDPQFLISFYEKMQSDKGSIPDRFSAQQFSDYHSELNMSSLELGDSALYFCASFRAGANVLTFGAGSRLTVL.

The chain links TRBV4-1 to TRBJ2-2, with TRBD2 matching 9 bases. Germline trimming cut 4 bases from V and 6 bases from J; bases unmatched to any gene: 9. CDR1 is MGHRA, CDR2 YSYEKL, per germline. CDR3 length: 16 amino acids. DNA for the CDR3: TGCGCCAGCAGCCTCGGGCGGGAGGGCCCCGCCGGGGAGCTGTTTTTT. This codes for CASSLGREGPAGELFF.

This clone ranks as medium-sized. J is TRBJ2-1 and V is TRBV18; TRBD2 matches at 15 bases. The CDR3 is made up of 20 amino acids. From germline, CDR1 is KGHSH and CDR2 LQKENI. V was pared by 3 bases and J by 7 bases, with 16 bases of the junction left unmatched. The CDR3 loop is CASSPPRERTSGGAFNEQFF. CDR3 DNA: TGTGCCAGCTCACCGCCGAGGGAAAGGACTAGCGGGGGGGCCTTTAATGAGCAGTTCTTC.

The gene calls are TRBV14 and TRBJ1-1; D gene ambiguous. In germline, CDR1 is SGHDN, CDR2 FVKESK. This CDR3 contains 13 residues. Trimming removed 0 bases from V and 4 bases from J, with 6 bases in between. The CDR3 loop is CASSQDGITEAFF. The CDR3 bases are TGTGCCAGCAGCCAAGACGGTATCACTGAAGCTTTCTTT.

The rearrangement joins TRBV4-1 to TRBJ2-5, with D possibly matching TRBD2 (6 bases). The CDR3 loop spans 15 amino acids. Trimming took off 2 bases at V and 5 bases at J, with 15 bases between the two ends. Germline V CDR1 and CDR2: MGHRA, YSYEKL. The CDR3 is CASSQQLTRVETQYF. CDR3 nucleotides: TGCGCCAGCAGCCAACAGCTGACTAGGGTCGAGACCCAGTACTTC.

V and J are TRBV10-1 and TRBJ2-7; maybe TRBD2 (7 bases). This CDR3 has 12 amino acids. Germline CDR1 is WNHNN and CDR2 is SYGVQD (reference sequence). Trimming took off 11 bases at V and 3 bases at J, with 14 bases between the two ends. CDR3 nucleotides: TGCGCCTTAGGGGGGGGTCACTACGAGCAGTACTTC. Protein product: CALGGGHYEQYF.